This TCR beta chain was documented in a study of T cell clonotyping in hematopoietic cell transplantation. Study outcomes and limitations: At the given depth, recipient repertoires were over 97% de novo clonotypes. Broader posttransplant TCR repertoire diversity was predicted by graft donor and pretransplant recipient Inverse Simpson Index values.

A note on this clone: Antigen specificity is unknown.

Time point indicated: recipient sample about 28 days before transplant, after cytoreduction. TCRdb's copy holds only in-frame clones and misses some; the assay was immunoSEQ multiplex PCR. The data show roughly 17,000 clones, 93% seen once. The starting material was peripheral blood mononuclear cells, obtained before stem cell transplant. The source is a man between 18 and 35 years old with biphenotypic leukemia. Some clones in this sample may be carry-over from other donors' samples.

The CDR3 protein is CASSSEGIYEQYF. The CDR3 coding sequence is TGCGCCAGCAGCTCTGAGGGGATCTACGAGCAGTACTTC. The chain joins TRBV5-1 to TRBJ2-7; the D gene could be TRBD1 or TRBD2 (5 bases each). V lost 3 bases and J 3 bases, leaving 10 bases between the germline ends. CDR1 SGHRS and CDR2 YFSETQ come from the germline V gene. The CDR3 extends over 13 amino acids. Filled out from reference TRBV5-1 and TRBJ2-7, the complete variable domain reads KAGVTQTPRYLIKTRGQQVTLSCSPISGHRSVSWYQQTPGQGLQFLFEYFSETQRNKGNFPGRFSGRQFSNSRSEMNVSTLELGDSALYLCASSSEGIYEQYFGPGTRLTVT.